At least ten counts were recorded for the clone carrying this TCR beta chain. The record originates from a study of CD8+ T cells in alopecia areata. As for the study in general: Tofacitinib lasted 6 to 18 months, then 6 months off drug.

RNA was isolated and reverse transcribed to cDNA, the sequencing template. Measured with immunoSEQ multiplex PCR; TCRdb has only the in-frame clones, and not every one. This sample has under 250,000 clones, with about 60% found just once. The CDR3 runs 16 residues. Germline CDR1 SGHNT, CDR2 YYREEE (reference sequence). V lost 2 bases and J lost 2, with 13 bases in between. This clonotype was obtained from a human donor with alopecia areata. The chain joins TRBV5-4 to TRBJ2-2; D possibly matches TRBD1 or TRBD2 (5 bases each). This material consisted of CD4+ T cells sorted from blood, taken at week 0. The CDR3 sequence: CASSLPSGRNTGELFF. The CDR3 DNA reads TGTGCCAGCAGCTTACCGTCGGGGCGAAACACCGGGGAGCTGTTTTTT.